This T cell receptor (beta chain) was profiled in a study of CD8 T cells in Susac syndrome. Trimming took off 2 bases at V and 5 bases at J, with 7 bases between the two ends. This CDR3 spans 12 amino acids. Germline V gene sequence: CDR1 LGHDT, CDR2 YNNKEL (reference sequence). Random hexamers were used to reverse transcribe roughly 0.5 to 1 ug of RNA. An immunoSEQ multiplex PCR generated amplified TCR beta CDR3 products spanning 54 Vbeta and 13 Jbeta. TCRdb reprocessed the immunoSEQ multiplex PCR reads with MiXCR, giving one entry per CDR3 protein. The sample consists of more than 250,000 distinct CDR3 sequences, roughly 94% of them appearing once. The T cells that were sequenced for TCR beta were CD8+ and CD4+ cells from blood. Relapsing-remitting disease, either stable or active, was present in the treatment-naive patients who were the multiple sclerosis controls. The CD8+ and CD4+ T cells were isolated magnetically using a negative isolation approach, whereas the TEMRA cells were enriched by FACS.

This TCR derives from a human donor with multiple sclerosis. Sequencing was performed on CD4+ T cells from PBMCs. The chain carries TRBV3-1 and TRBJ2-7; D unresolved. CDR3 sequence: CASSQTGNEQYF. In nucleotides, the CDR3 is TGTGCCAGCAGCCAAACGGGCAACGAGCAGTACTTC.